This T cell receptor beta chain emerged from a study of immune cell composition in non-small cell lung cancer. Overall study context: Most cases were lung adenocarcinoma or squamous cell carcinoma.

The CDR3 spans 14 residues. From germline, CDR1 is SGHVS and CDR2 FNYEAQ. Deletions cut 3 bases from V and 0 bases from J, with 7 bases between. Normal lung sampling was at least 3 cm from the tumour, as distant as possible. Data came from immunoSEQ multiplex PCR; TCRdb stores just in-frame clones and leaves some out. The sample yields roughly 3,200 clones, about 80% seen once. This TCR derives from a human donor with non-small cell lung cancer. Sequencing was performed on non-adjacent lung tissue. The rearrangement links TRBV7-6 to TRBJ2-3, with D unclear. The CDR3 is CASSLTRSTDTQYF. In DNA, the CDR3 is TGTGCCAGCAGCTTGACTCGCAGCACAGATACGCAGTATTTT.